This TCR beta chain was retrieved from a study of PD-1 blockade in classical Hodgkin lymphoma. Study-wide results and caveats: Before treatment, complete responders showed about the same diversity as newly diagnosed patients.

This clone was counted once. What it binds is unknown. The method was immunoSEQ multiplex PCR; TCRdb's version includes in-frame clones alone and lacks a portion of them. The data contain about 21,000 clones, roughly two thirds of them singletons. Each and every patient relapsed after autologous stem cell transplantation, and patients got differing brentuximab vedotin exposure. Patients had relapsed/refractory classical Hodgkin lymphoma with complete response, partial response or progressive disease as best response. The ends lost 6 bases at V and 1 base at J; junction bases unmatched: 4. Germline loops: CDR1 LNHDA, CDR2 SQIVND (reference sequence). The CDR3 length is 14 residues.

The receptor was derived from a human donor with classical Hodgkin lymphoma. This chain uses TRBV19 with TRBJ1-1; 8 bases are shared with TRBD1. The sample was peripheral blood mononuclear cells (PBMCs), taken at baseline. The CDR3 DNA is TGTGCCAGTAGAGGGACAGGACCGAACACTGAAGCTTTCTTT. This encodes CASRGTGPNTEAFF.